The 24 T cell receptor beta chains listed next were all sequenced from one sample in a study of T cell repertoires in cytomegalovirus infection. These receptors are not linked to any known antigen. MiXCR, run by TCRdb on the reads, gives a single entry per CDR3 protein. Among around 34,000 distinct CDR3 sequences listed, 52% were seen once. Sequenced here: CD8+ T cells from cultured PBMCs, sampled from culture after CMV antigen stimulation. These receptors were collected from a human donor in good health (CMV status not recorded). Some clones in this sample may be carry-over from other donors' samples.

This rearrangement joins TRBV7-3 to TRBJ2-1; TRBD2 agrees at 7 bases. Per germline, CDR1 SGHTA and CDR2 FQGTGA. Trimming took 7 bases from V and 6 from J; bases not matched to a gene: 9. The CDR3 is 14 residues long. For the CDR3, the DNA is TGTGCCAGCACCGAGACTAGCACGGCCAATGAGCAGTTCTTC. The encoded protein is CASTETSTANEQFF. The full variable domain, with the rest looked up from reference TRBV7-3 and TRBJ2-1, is GAGVSQTPSNKVTEKGKYVELRCDPISGHTALYWYRQSLGQGPEFLIYFQGTGAADDSGLPNDRFFAVRPEGSVSTLKIQRTERGDSAVYLCASTETSTANEQFFGPGTRLTVL.

In DNA, the CDR3 is TGTGCCAGCAGCTTAGTGCAGAGGGCCTACAATGAGCAGTTCTTC. Translating it yields CASSLVQRAYNEQFF. The genes are TRBV7-6 and TRBJ2-1; tentative D call: TRBD2 (5 bases). Germline V gene data show CDR1 as SGHVS and CDR2 as FNYEAQ. The V and J ends lost 1 base and 2 bases respectively, with 9 bases between them. This CDR3 comprises 15 residues.

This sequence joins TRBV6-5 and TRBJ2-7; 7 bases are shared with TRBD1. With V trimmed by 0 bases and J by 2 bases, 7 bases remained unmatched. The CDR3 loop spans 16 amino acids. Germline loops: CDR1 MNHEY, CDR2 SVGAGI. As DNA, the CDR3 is TGTGCCAGCAGTTACTCGACGGGACAGCGAGCCTACGAGCAGTACTTC. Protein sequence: CASSYSTGQRAYEQYF.

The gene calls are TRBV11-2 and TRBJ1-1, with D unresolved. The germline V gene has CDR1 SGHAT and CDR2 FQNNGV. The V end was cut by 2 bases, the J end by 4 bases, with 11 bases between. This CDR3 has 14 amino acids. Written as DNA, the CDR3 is TGTGCCAGCAGCTTAATTAGGGCGAGCACTGAAGCTTTCTTT. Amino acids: CASSLIRASTEAFF.

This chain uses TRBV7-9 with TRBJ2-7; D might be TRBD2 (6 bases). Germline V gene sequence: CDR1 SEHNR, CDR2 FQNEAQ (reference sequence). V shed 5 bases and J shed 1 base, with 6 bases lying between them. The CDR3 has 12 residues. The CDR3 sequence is CASSRGSYEQYF. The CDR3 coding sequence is TGTGCCAGCAGCCGGGGGTCCTACGAGCAGTACTTC. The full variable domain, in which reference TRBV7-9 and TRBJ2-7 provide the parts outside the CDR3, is DTGVSQNPRHKITKRGQNVTFRCDPISEHNRLYWYRQTLGQGPEFLTYFQNEAQLEKSRLLSDRFSAERPKGSFSTLEIQRTEQGDSAMYLCASSRGSYEQYFGPGTRLTVT.

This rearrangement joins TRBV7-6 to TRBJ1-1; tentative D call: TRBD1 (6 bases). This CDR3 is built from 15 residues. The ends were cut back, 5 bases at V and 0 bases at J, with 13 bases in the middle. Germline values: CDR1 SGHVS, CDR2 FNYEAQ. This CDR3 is CASSHAKGVNTEAFF. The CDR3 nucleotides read TGTGCCAGCAGCCATGCCAAGGGGGTGAACACTGAAGCTTTCTTT.

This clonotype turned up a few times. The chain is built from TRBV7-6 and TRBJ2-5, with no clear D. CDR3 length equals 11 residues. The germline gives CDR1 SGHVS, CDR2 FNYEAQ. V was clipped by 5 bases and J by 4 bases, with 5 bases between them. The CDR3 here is CASSVVETQYF. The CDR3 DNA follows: TGTGCCAGCAGCGTAGTAGAGACCCAGTACTTC.

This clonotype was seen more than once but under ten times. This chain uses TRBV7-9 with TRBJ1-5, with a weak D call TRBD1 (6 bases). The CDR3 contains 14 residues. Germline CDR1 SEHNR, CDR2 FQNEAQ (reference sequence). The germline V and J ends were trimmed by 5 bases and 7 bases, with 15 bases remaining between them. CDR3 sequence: CASSGGGPQQPQHF. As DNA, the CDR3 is TGTGCCAGCAGCGGAGGGGGTCCACAACAGCCCCAGCATTTT.

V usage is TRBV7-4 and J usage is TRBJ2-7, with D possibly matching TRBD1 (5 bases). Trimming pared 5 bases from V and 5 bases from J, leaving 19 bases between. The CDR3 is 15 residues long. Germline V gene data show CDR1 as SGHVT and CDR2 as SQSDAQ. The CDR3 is CASSQTGPRGHEQYF. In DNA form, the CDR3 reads TGTGCCAGCAGCCAAACCGGGCCTAGGGGCCACGAGCAGTACTTC.

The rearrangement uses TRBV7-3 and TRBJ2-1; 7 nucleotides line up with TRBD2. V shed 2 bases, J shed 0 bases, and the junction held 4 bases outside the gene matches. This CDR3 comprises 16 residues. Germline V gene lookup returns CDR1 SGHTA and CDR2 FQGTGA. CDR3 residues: CASSLSPGGSYNEQFF. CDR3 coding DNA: TGTGCCAGCAGCTTATCACCGGGGGGCTCCTACAATGAGCAGTTCTTC.

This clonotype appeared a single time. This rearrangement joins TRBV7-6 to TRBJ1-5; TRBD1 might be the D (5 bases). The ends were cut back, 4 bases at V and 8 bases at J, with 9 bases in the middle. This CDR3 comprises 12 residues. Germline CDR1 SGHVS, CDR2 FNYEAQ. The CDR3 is CASSSPGEPQHF. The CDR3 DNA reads TGTGCCAGCAGCTCTCCGGGGGAGCCCCAGCATTTT.

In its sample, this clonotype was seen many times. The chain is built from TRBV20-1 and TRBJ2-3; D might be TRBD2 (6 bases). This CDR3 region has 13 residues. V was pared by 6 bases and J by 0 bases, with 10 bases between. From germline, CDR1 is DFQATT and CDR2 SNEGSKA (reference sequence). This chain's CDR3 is CSARDGSTDTQYF. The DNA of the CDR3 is TGCAGTGCGCGGGACGGTAGCACAGATACGCAGTATTTT.

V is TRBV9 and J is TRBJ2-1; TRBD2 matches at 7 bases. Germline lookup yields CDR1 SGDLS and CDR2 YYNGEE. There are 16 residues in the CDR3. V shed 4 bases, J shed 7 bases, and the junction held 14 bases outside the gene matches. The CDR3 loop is CASSPRQGGGVNEQFF. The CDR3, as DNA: TGTGCCAGCAGCCCCCGTCAAGGCGGGGGAGTGAATGAGCAGTTCTTC.

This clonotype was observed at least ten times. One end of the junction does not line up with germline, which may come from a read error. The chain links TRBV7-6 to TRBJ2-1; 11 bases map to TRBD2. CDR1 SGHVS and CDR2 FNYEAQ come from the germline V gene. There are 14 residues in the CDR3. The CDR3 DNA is TGTGCCAGCAGCCTAGCGGGGGGATACAATGAGCAGTTCTTC. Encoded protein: CASSLAGGYNEQFF.

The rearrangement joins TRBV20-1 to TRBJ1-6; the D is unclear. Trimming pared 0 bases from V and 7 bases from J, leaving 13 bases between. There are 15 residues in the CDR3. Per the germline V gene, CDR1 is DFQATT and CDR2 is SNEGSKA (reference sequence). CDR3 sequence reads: CSARDYSGSNSPLHF. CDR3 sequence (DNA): TGCAGTGCTAGAGATTATTCGGGGTCCAATTCACCCCTCCACTTT.

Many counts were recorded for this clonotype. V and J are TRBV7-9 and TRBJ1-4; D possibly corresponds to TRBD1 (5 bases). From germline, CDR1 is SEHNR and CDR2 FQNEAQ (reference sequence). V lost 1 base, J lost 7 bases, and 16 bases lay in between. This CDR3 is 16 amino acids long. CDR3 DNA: TGTGCCAGCAGCTTAGTGGACTCCGGGACCCTTGAAAAACTGTTTTTT. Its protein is CASSLVDSGTLEKLFF.

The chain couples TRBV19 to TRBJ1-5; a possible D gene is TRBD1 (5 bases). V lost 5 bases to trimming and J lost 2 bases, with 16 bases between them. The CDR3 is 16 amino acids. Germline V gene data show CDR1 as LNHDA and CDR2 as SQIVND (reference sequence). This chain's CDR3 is CASSPSFDSGNQPQHF. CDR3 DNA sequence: TGTGCCAGTAGTCCATCCTTTGACAGTGGCAATCAGCCCCAGCATTTT.

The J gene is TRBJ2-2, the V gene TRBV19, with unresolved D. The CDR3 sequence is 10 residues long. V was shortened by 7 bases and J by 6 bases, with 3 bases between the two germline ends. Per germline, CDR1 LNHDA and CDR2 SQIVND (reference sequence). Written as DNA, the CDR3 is TGTGCCAGTAAGGCCGGGGAGCTGTTTTTT. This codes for CASKAGELFF.

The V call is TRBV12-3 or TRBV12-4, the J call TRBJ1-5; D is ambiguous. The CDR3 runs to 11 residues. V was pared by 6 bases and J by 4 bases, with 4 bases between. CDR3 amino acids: CASSSNQPQHF. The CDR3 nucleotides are TGTGCCAGCAGCAGTAATCAGCCCCAGCATTTT.

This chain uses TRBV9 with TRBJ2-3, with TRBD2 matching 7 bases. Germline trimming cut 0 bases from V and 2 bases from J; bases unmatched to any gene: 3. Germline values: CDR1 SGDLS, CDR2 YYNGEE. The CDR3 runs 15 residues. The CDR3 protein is CASSVATSATDTQYF. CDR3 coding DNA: TGTGCCAGCAGCGTAGCTACTAGCGCCACAGATACGCAGTATTTT. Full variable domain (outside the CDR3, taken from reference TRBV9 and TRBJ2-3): DSGVTQTPKHLITATGQRVTLRCSPRSGDLSVYWYQQSLDQGLQFLIQYYNGEERAKGNILERFSAQQFPDLHSELNLSSLELGDSALYFCASSVATSATDTQYFGPGTRLTVL.

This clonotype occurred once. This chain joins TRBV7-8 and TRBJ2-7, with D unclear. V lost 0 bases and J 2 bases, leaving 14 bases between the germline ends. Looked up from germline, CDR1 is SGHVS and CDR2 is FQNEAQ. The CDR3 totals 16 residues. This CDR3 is CASSLALAGSTYEQYF. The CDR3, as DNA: TGTGCCAGCAGCTTAGCGTTGGCAGGTTCAACCTACGAGCAGTACTTC.

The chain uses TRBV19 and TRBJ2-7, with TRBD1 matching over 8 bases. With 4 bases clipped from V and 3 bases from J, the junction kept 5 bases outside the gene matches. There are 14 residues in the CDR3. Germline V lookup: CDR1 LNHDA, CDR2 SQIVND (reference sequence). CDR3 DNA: TGTGCCAGTAGTACCCAGGGGGCCAGCTACGAGCAGTACTTC. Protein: CASSTQGASYEQYF.

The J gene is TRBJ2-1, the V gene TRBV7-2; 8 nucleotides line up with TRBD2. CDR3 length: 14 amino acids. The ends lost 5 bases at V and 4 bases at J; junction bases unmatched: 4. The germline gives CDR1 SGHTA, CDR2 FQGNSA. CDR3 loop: CASSTGTSYNEQFF. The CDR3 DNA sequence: TGTGCCAGCAGCACAGGGACTAGTTACAATGAGCAGTTCTTC.

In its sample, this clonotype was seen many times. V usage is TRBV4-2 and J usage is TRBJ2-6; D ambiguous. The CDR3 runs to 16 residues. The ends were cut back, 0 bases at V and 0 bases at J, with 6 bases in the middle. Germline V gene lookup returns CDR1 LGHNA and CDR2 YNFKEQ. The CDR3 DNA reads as TGTGCCAGCAGCCAAGAAAGCTCCTCTGGGGCCAACGTCCTGACTTTC. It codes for CASSQESSSGANVLTF.